Listed below are T cell receptor beta chains from one sample, sequenced in a study of technical replicates of blood from several donors. The method was immunoSEQ multiplex PCR; TCRdb's version includes in-frame clones alone and lacks a portion of them. This sample has about 90,000 clones, with around 94% found just once. Sequencing input: T cells isolated from PBMCs. Receptors were obtained from a human donor in good health. The CDR3 runs from the conserved cysteine through the conserved F or W. The order of the fields is V gene, J gene, D gene, clone size, CDR3 DNA, CDR3 protein. A D gene is named only where the DNA matches it firmly. A clone size is listed for some rows: how often the clone was seen (once, few, many), or a class if it is expanded.

>TRBV9|TRBJ2-1|.|.
TGTGCCAGCAGCGTACGAGGGGGACTACCCTACAATGAGCAGTTCTTC
CASSVRGGLPYNEQFF
>TRBV7-9|TRBJ1-2|TRBD1|.
TGTGCCAGCAGCTTAGTGAAAGGACAGGTCCGTGGCTACACCTTC
CASSLVKGQVRGYTF
>TRBV5-1|TRBJ1-2|.|.
TGCGCCAGCAGCATGGCCGTCGGGAGCGGCTACACCTTC
CASSMAVGSGYTF
>TRBV4-2|TRBJ2-3|TRBD2|.
TGTGCCAGCAGCCTTACCGGGACTAGCGGGGGAGGGAGCACAGATACGCAGTATTTT
CASSLTGTSGGGSTDTQYF
>TRBV10-1|TRBJ2-7|TRBD1|.
TGCGCCAGCAGTGAGGGGGCAGGGGGTTCCTACGAGCAGTACTTC
CASSEGAGGSYEQYF
>TRBV11-2|TRBJ1-1|.|.
TGTGCCAGCAGGAAGCCGGGACAAAAGAACACTGAAGCTTTCTTT
CASRKPGQKNTEAFF
>TRBV6-4|TRBJ1-2|TRBD1|.
TGTGCCAGCAGTGAGGGGACAGAGATCTATGGCTACACCTTC
CASSEGTEIYGYTF
>TRBV5-4|TRBJ2-6|.|.
TGTGCCAGCACCTCTGTCGGTTCTGGGGCCAACGTCCTGACTTTC
CASTSVGSGANVLTF
>TRBV29-1|TRBJ2-2|TRBD2|.
TGCAGCGTTAGTGGACTAGCGGGAGAGCTGAACACCGGGGAGCTGTTTTTT
CSVSGLAGELNTGELFF
>TRBV6-1|TRBJ2-2|TRBD2|.
TGTGCCAGCAGTTCGGGACTACACACCGGGGAGCTGTTTTTT
CASSSGLHTGELFF
>TRBV7-9|TRBJ1-2|.|.
TGTGCCAGCAGCTTAGCTGGGGCGGAAGGCTACACCTTC
CASSLAGAEGYTF
>TRBV18|TRBJ2-3|.|.
TGTGCCAGCTCACCAATAACGGCCGCGAGGGATACGCAGTATTTT
CASSPITAARDTQYF
>TRBV6-5|TRBJ2-7|.|.
TGTGCCAGCAGACGCCTACCTGACTCACCCTACGAGCAGTACTTC
CASRRLPDSPYEQYF
>TRBV30|TRBJ2-1|TRBD1|.
TGTGCCTGGAGTCGGGGACAGGGGTACAATGAGCAGTTCTTC
CAWSRGQGYNEQFF
>TRBV28|TRBJ2-7|TRBD1|.
TGTGCCAGCAGTCGAACCAGGGGGCGCCCCTACGAGCAGTACTTC
CASSRTRGRPYEQYF
>TRBV5-1|TRBJ1-1|.|.
TGCGCCAGCAGCCTGGCTCGTGGAGGGACTGAAGCTTTCTTT
CASSLARGGTEAFF
>TRBV2|TRBJ1-2|.|.
TGTGCCAGCAGTTACACCGACGGGGAACTAGCCTTC
CASSYTDGELAF
>TRBV7-9|TRBJ1-4|.|few
TGTGCCAGCAGCTTAGGGACAGCGGATGAAAAACTGTTTTTT
CASSLGTADEKLFF
>TRBV5-1|TRBJ2-1|.|.
TGCGCCAGCAGCCCTAAACCTGGGGGCCATGAGCAGTTCTTC
CASSPKPGGHEQFF
>TRBV6-1|TRBJ2-7|TRBD2|.
TGTGCCAGCAGTTCCCACCGACTAGCGGCCTACGAGCAGTACTTC
CASSSHRLAAYEQYF
>TRBV21-1|TRBJ2-1|.|.
TGTGCCAGCAGCAATGGTGACTGTGGAGTCCATGAGCAGTTCTTC
CASSNGDCGVHEQFF
>TRBV2|TRBJ2-3|TRBD2|once
TGTGCCACTCTGGCGAGCGGGGCCTGGGATACGCAGTATTTT
CATLASGAWDTQYF
>TRBV11-2|TRBJ2-1|TRBD2|.
TGTGCCAGCAGTTCCCTCCTAGCGGGAACCTACAATGAGCAGTTCTTC
CASSSLLAGTYNEQFF
>TRBV7-2|TRBJ2-5|.|once
TGTGCCAGCAGCTTAGTTTTCTCCCCAGAGACCCAGTACTTC
CASSLVFSPETQYF
>TRBV7-9|TRBJ2-7|TRBD2|.
TGTGCCAGCAGCCCGTTGCGGGAGAGGTTCTACGAGCAGTACTTC
CASSPLRERFYEQYF
>TRBV4-1|TRBJ2-1|TRBD1|.
TGCGCCAGCAGCCAAGATCCCCAGGGGGCAGGCAATGAGCAGTTCTTC
CASSQDPQGAGNEQFF
>TRBV6-6|TRBJ2-2|.|.
TGTGCCAGCCTTAAACAGGTTCTCACCGGGGAGCTGTTTTTT
CASLKQVLTGELFF
>TRBV11-1|TRBJ2-1|TRBD2|.
TGTGCCAGCAGCCTCGAGAGAGGACTAGCGGGGGGCAATGAGCAGTTCTTC
CASSLERGLAGGNEQFF
>TRBV4-2|TRBJ1-5|.|.
TGTGCCAGCAGCCAAGAAGAGTTCCCTAATCAGCCCCAGCATTTT
CASSQEEFPNQPQHF
>TRBV28|TRBJ2-3|.|.
TGTGCCAGCAGTTACAGACCGAGAACCACAGATACGCAGTATTTT
CASSYRPRTTDTQYF
>TRBV18|TRBJ1-3|TRBD1|.
TGTGCCAGCTCACCACCGGGACAGGGGGCTGAAACTGGAAACACCATATATTTT
CASSPPGQGAETGNTIYF
>TRBV6-4|TRBJ1-3|.|few
TGTGCCGGAGGACGCCGCTCTGGAAACACCATATATTTT
CAGGRRSGNTIYF
>TRBV19|TRBJ1-5|TRBD1|once
TGTGCCAGTAGTATAGGGACAGGGGGTCAGCCCCAGCATTTT
CASSIGTGGQPQHF
>TRBV7-9|TRBJ2-7|.|.
TGTGCCAGCAGCCCCCAGACTTCCTACGAGCAGTACTTC
CASSPQTSYEQYF
>TRBV18|TRBJ2-7|.|.
TGTGCCAGCTCACCAGGGGGCGGCAGCTCCTACGAGCAGTACTTC
CASSPGGGSSYEQYF
>TRBV27|TRBJ2-7|TRBD1|.
TGTGCCAGCAGTTCGACGACAGGGGGCTACGAGCAGTACTTC
CASSSTTGGYEQYF
>TRBV13|TRBJ2-7|TRBD2|.
TGTGCCAGCAGCCTCGCGGGCCTAGCGGGTGGGGCCTACGAGCAGTACTTC
CASSLAGLAGGAYEQYF
>TRBV11-2|TRBJ1-1|.|.
TGTGCCAGCAGCTTAGATCTAAGGGCAGGGTTCACTGAAGCTTTCTTT
CASSLDLRAGFTEAFF
>TRBV7-9|TRBJ1-4|TRBD1|.
TGTGCCAGCAGTCCGGACAGGGATTGGATAAAACTGTTTTTT
CASSPDRDWIKLFF
>TRBV11-2|TRBJ1-1|.|.
TGTGCCAGCAGGGTGGGGGGCACTGAAGCTTTCTTT
CASRVGGTEAFF
>TRBV5-1|TRBJ2-1|.|.
TGCGCCAGCCGGCTAATAGCGGCGGAAAACAATGGGCAGTTCTTC
CASRLIAAENNGQFF